The clone carrying this TCR beta chain was seen only once. The antigen is not known. This entry is derived from a study of regulatory T cells in long-lasting Graves disease. On the study more broadly: The criterion for persistent Graves' disease was over 5 years of antithyroid drugs with positive TSH receptor antibodies. Study-level results: Sharing of public clonotypes was greater in persistent patients (under 3,000) than in new patients (roughly 880).

For TCR beta, libraries came from iRepertoire HTBI primers and Arm-PCR of CDR3 regions. TCRdb reprocessed the multiplex PCR reads with MiXCR, giving one entry per CDR3 protein. This sample has about 300,000 distinct CDR3 sequences; roughly a fifth occur once, and the top ten carry approximately 53%. Time point noted: persistent/refractory GD, antithyroid drugs over 5 years with positive TRAb. Construction of the TCR library relied on RNA isolated from PBMCs. The origin of this receptor is a female donor with Graves disease. The sample consisted of peripheral blood mononuclear cells (PBMCs), taken when the disease was refractory, from a patient treated with antithyroid drugs.

CDR3 sequence (DNA): TGCAGCGTTGAAGACGTGAACACTGAAGCTTTCTTT. As protein: CSVEDVNTEAFF. The rearrangement links TRBV29-1 to TRBJ1-1, with no clear D. The CDR3 runs to 12 residues. From germline, CDR1 is SQVTM and CDR2 ANQGSEA. V was trimmed by 0 bases and J by 0 bases, leaving 2 bases between them.